This T cell receptor beta chain was observed in a study of shared clonotypes between healthy human individuals. Comment on this clone: Antigen: not known.

Naive CD8 cells were CD45RO-negative, positively selected for CCR7, excluding terminally differentiated effector memory CD45RA+ cells. V lost 2 bases to trimming and J lost 9 bases; unmatched junction nucleotides: 7. The CDR3 extends over 14 amino acids. Germline V gene sequence: CDR1 SGHDT, CDR2 YYEEEE. Study observations and caveats: Sequencing depth was predicted to influence how clonotypes are shared among donors.

Only in-frame clones appear in the TCRdb table, and some are missing; sequencing was by immunoSEQ multiplex PCR. The data hold about 1.9 million clones, with approximately 92% observed a single time. This receptor was obtained from a man aged 18 to 30 in good health. Some clones in this sample may be carry-over from other donors' samples. Source material: naive CD8+ T cells from PBMCs. The chain recombines TRBV5-6 with TRBJ2-7, with 11 bases matching TRBD2. The CDR3, as DNA: TGTGCCAGCAGCTTTTACGGGACTAGCGGCGTGCAGTACTTC. Protein sequence: CASSFYGTSGVQYF.